This record looks at one T cell receptor beta chain sequence and its context. Its antigen is unknown. This record comes from a study of graft-versus-host responses after intestinal transplantation. Study information: Tacrolimus plus steroids were given to all recipients for about 3 years, preceded by anti-thymocyte globulin induction.

Sequencing was performed with immunoSEQ multiplex PCR; in TCRdb, only in-frame clones are kept and a portion is missing. The data contain 85,000 to 100,000 clones, around nine tenths of them singletons. Study-wide results and caveats: Within the allografts of patients who had graft-donor T cell macrochimerism, graft-versus-host to host-versus-graft clonal ratios were high. GvH clones were found in recipient marrow; some appeared first in ileum or blood.

The material was unstimulated CD4+ T cells sorted from spleen or lymph node cells, obtained before intestinal transplant. This receptor was taken from a human donor who received an intestinal transplant.

Written as DNA, the CDR3 is TGTGCCTGGAGTGGGGGCAGGGTGCACTATGGCTACACCTTC. As protein: CAWSGGRVHYGYTF. The V and J genes are TRBV30 and TRBJ1-2, with D perhaps TRBD1 (5 bases). Looked up from germline, CDR1 is GTSNPN and CDR2 is SVGIG (reference sequence). Between the trimmed V and J ends, which lost 1 base and 3 bases, there was a span of 12 bases. The CDR3 is made up of 14 amino acids.